What follows are 31 T cell receptor beta chains derived from one specimen sequenced in a study of tumor-infiltrating lymphocytes in primary liver carcinoma. Production of TCR beta cDNA used roughly 0.55 ug total RNA together with a constant-region primer. Three nested multiplex PCR rounds, a slightly modified ARM-PCR method, built the TCR beta libraries. The two initial PCR rounds, around 11 cycles each, used TRBV1-TRBV30 forward and C-beta reverse primers. From the multiplex PCR reads, TCRdb called clonotypes with MiXCR, one entry per CDR3 protein. The repertoire holds just over 30,000 distinct CDR3 sequences, with roughly 78% as singletons. Co-extracted RNA and DNA came from around 18-30 mg of unsorted bulk tissue. The sequenced material came from liver tumor tissue from sampling region 3. The sample's subset: tumor region T3, left-lateral pole. Receptors originate from a woman under 40 with primary liver carcinoma and hepatitis B virus infection.

As to this clonotype: With a much larger clone just one base away, this may be a read error. The V gene is TRBV29-1, the J gene TRBJ1-1; a possible D gene is TRBD1 (5 bases). The germline V gene encodes CDR1 SQVTM and CDR2 ANQGSEA. The CDR3 is made up of 10 amino acids. The CDR3 region is CSIDQGSAFF. In DNA form, the CDR3 reads TGCAGCATTGATCAGGGATCGGCTTTCTTT.

Turning to this clonotype: One end of the junction varies from germline; a read error may be responsible. The chain employs TRBV4-3 and TRBJ2-7; tentatively, D is TRBD1 or TRBD2 (6 bases each). This CDR3 spans 18 amino acids. Germline-derived CDR1 and CDR2 are LGHNA and YSLEER. CDR3 in DNA: TGCGCCAGTAGCCAAGCTGTGGAGGGGGGTCACATTAGCTACGAGCAGTACTTC. Translating gives CASSQAVEGGHISYEQYF.

A note on this clonotype: One end of the junction varies from germline; a read error may be responsible. This rearrangement joins TRBV29-1 to TRBJ2-5, with 8 bases fitting TRBD2. The CDR3 length is 15 residues. CDR1 SQVTM and CDR2 ANQGSEA come from the germline V gene. The CDR3 sequence: CSVDFTGGPVEIQYF. The CDR3 nucleotides read TGCAGCGTTGATTTCACGGGAGGGCCCGTGGAGATCCAGTACTTC.

Comments on this clonotype: Here the CDR3 omits its conserved ending phenylalanine or tryptophan, so a read error is the likely source. It is unclear where the CDR3 begins or ends on the DNA, so no DNA is shown, and the CDR3 is as TCRdb lists it. The chain couples TRBV5-4 to TRBJ2-3; TRBD2 was called by the table and not checked on the DNA. The CDR3 spans 18 residues, counting both ends. From germline, CDR1 is SGHNT and CDR2 YYREEE (reference sequence). CDR3: CASSNPAASGNRADTKYS.

On this clonotype itself: The junction departs from germline at one end; a sequencing error may be responsible. The chain is built from TRBV11-2 and TRBJ2-7; 8 bases match TRBD2. The CDR3 covers 14 residues. CDR1 is SGHAT and CDR2 is FQNNGV in the germline V gene. This CDR3 reads CASSIAGGVYEEYF. CDR3 coding DNA: TGTGCCAGCAGCATTGCGGGAGGTGTATACGAGGAGTACTTC.

With regard to this clonotype: This sequence may be a read error, since a much larger clone differs from it by one base. Without the conserved terminal phenylalanine or tryptophan, this CDR3 likely stems from a read error. This rearrangement joins TRBV29-1 to TRBJ2-7; D gene ambiguous. Germline V gives CDR1 SQVTM, CDR2 ANQGSEA. Trimming stripped 1 base from V and 6 bases from J, with 10 bases between. The CDR3 loop spans 12 amino acids. The CDR3 here is CSVEGKGREQYL. The CDR3 coding sequence is TGCAGCGTTGAAGGCAAAGGCCGCGAGCAGTACTTA.

This clonotype was detected many times. The chain has TRBV11-3 and TRBJ2-1; D is ambiguous. Germline V gives CDR1 SGHNT, CDR2 YENEEA. Between the trimmed V and J ends, which lost 0 bases and 4 bases, there was a span of 16 bases. The CDR3 has 17 amino acids. The CDR3 DNA sequence: TGTGCCAGCAGCTTAGATCTCGGCCTAGGTGTTTACAATGAGCAGTTCTTC. Protein: CASSLDLGLGVYNEQFF.

In the case of this clonotype: The germline gene is not matched at one end of the junction; a read error may be the cause. This rearrangement joins TRBV6-6 to TRBJ1-1; maybe TRBD1 (6 bases). Germline CDR1 MNHNY, CDR2 SVGAGI (reference sequence). This CDR3 has 15 amino acids. CDR3 DNA sequence: TGTGCCAGCAGTACTCTGGACAGATTGAACGCTGAAGCTATGTTT. It specifies CASSTLDRLNAEAMF.

In its sample, this clonotype was seen once. This clone may be a read error of a much larger clone one base away. V is TRBV29-1 and J is TRBJ1-6; no definite D call. CDR1 is SQVTM and CDR2 is ANQGSEA in the germline V gene. V dropped 4 bases and J dropped 7 bases, with 11 bases sitting between them. The CDR3 is 13 amino acids. The CDR3 here is CSVGDKANSPLHF. CDR3 nucleotides: TGCAGCGTTGGCGACAAGGCAAATTCACCCCTCCACTTT.

A remark on this clonotype: At one end, the junction sequence differs from germline, possibly due to a read error. This chain uses TRBV11-2 with TRBJ1-2; 7 bases agree with TRBD1. The CDR3 contains 15 residues. Germline V gene sequence: CDR1 SGHAT, CDR2 FQNNGV. The CDR3 DNA reads TGTGCCAGCGGCTTAGGGGCAGGGGGTAGCTATGACTACACCTTC. Translating gives CASGLGAGGSYDYTF.

In regard to this clonotype: The conserved phenylalanine or tryptophan normally closing the CDR3 is absent here, so this likely arose from a read error. This sequence joins TRBV6-1 and TRBJ1-1; 9 bases match TRBD1. The CDR3 sequence is 14 residues long. V shed 9 bases and J 3 bases; nucleotides not matched to a gene: 8. Germline CDR1 reads MNHNS; CDR2 reads SASEGT. The CDR3 region is CARGVDRGYTEAFL. The CDR3 nucleotides are TGTGCCAGGGGTGTTGACAGGGGGTACACTGAAGCTTTCCTT.

Note on this clonotype: The CDR3 does not close with the conserved phenylalanine or tryptophan, likely indicating a read error. The limits of the CDR3 on the DNA are not certain, so only TCRdb's listed CDR3 is given. The chain joins TRBV28 to TRBJ2-1. The germline CDR1 and CDR2 sequences are MDHEN and SYDVKM. The CDR3 length is 11 residues, termini included. This chain's CDR3 is CASSFFGEQFL.

This clonotype was seen many times. This rearrangement joins TRBV24-1 to TRBJ2-5; TRBD2 matches at 14 bases. Germline loops: CDR1 KGHDR, CDR2 SFDVKD. The length of the CDR3 is 17 residues. J was trimmed by 2 bases and V by 5 bases; bases with no gene match: 6. Here the CDR3 DNA reads TGTGCCACCAGTGGAGGGACTAGCGGGAGAGGGCAAGAGACCCAGTACTTC. It encodes CATSGGTSGRGQETQYF.

About this clonotype itself: Germline and junction disagree at one end, which may indicate a read error. The chain is built from TRBV11-2 and TRBJ2-3, with D possibly being TRBD1 or TRBD2 (5 bases each). This CDR3 contains 17 residues. Germline loops: CDR1 SGHAT, CDR2 FQNNGV. The DNA of the CDR3 is TGTGCCAGCAGCTTAGCAATGGGGAGAGGGAGCACAGGTACGCAGTATTTT. Protein product: CASSLAMGRGSTGTQYF.

This clonotype occurred many times. CDR3 in amino acids: CSADRDRDSYEQYF. The CDR3 DNA reads TGCAGTGCTGACCGGGACAGGGACTCCTACGAGCAGTACTTC. The chain carries TRBV20-1 and TRBJ2-7; 9 positions agree with TRBD1. Trimming at V came to 5 bases and at J to 0 bases, leaving 5 bases not matched to a gene. CDR1 and CDR2 from the germline V gene are DFQATT and SNEGSKA (reference sequence). The CDR3 runs to 14 residues.

With respect to this clonotype: Relative to the germline gene, one junction end is altered; a read error may explain this. This chain connects TRBV6-5 to TRBJ2-2, with 10 bases fitting TRBD2. This CDR3 region has 17 residues. Germline V lookup: CDR1 MNHEY, CDR2 SVGAGI. The CDR3 loop is CVSPGRLAGVLRGELFF. CDR3 sequence (DNA): TGTGTCAGCCCGGGCCGGCTAGCGGGAGTGCTTCGTGGGGAGCTGTTTTTT.

Comment on this clonotype: This may be a read error, as it is one base from a much larger clone. This chain uses TRBV6-5 with TRBJ1-2; D is uncertain. Trimming removed 0 bases from V and 8 bases from J, with 10 bases in between. The CDR3 covers 13 residues. The germline V gene has CDR1 MNHEY and CDR2 SVGAGI. The CDR3: CASSYSEVGGYTF. The CDR3 nucleotides are TGTGCCAGCAGTTACTCGGAGGTTGGAGGCTACACCTTC.

Note on this clonotype: One end of the junction is discordant with germline, which a read error may explain. This chain links TRBV6-2 or TRBV6-3 with TRBJ1-5; tentative D call: TRBD1 (6 bases). This CDR3 contains 13 residues. CDR1 and CDR2 (germline): MNHEY, SVGEGT. The CDR3 spells CVSSYRDNEPHHF. The DNA for the CDR3 is TGTGTCAGCAGTTACCGGGACAATGAGCCCCATCATTTT.

As regards this clonotype: One end of the junction is discordant with germline, which a read error may explain. This sequence joins TRBV5-5 and TRBJ2-1; tentatively, D is TRBD2 (6 bases). The germline V gene has CDR1 SGHKS and CDR2 YYEKEE (reference sequence). The CDR3 runs to 16 residues. Written as DNA, the CDR3 is TGTGCCAGCTGCTTGGGAGGCCGAGGCTCCTACAATGAGCAGCTCTTC. Its protein is CASCLGGRGSYNEQLF.

This clonotype occurred a few times. A read error may be the cause here, since a much bigger clone is one base away. This rearrangement joins TRBV4-1 to TRBJ2-2, with a tentative D call TRBD1 (5 bases). This CDR3 has 16 amino acids. The germline CDR1 and CDR2 sequences are MGHRA and YSYEKL. V was shortened by 3 bases and J by 1 base, with 12 bases between the two germline ends. The CDR3 protein is CASSHGALWNTGELFF. CDR3 nucleotide sequence: TGCGCCAGCAGCCATGGGGCGCTCTGGAACACCGGGGAGCTGTTTTTT.

With respect to this clonotype: The germline gene is not matched at one end of the junction; a read error may be the cause. The chain has TRBV28 and TRBJ1-1; D remains unclear. Germline lookup yields CDR1 MDHEN and CDR2 SYDVKM. The CDR3 loop spans 13 amino acids. Here the CDR3 reads CVSRLYPNSEAFF. The CDR3 DNA reads as TGTGTCAGCAGGCTTTACCCTAACAGTGAAGCTTTCTTT.

As to this clonotype: The conserved final phenylalanine or tryptophan is absent from the CDR3, which likely points to a read error. The chain is built from TRBV11-2 and TRBJ1-2; weak D call: TRBD1 (5 bases). This CDR3 has 15 residues. CDR1 SGHAT and CDR2 FQNNGV come from the germline V gene. The CDR3 coding sequence is TGTGCCGGCAGCTTAAATGGGATGGCAGGGAGAGGCTACACCTTA. It translates to CAGSLNGMAGRGYTL.

This clonotype appeared many times. The V gene is TRBV11-2, the J gene TRBJ2-7, with TRBD1 matching 11 bases. Losses at the gene ends were 5 bases for V and 12 bases for J; bases not matched to a gene: 6. CDR1 SGHAT and CDR2 FQNNGV come from the germline V gene. This CDR3 contains 12 residues. In DNA, the CDR3 is TGTGCCAGCAGCCTGGGACAGGGGGATACGTACTTC. It is translated as CASSLGQGDTYF.

Of note for this clonotype: Germline and junction disagree at one end, which may indicate a read error. The chain has TRBV11-2 and TRBJ1-5; D perhaps matches TRBD1 (6 bases). This CDR3 comprises 16 residues. Germline V gene sequence: CDR1 SGHAT, CDR2 FQNNGV. CDR3 in DNA: TGTGCCAGCAGCTTAACTTTCGGGACATCAGATCAGCACCAGCATTTT. Amino acid sequence: CASSLTFGTSDQHQHF. Drawing the rest from reference TRBV11-2 and TRBJ1-5, the complete variable domain is EAGVAQSPRYKIIEKRQSVAFWCNPISGHATLYWYQQILGQGPKLLIQFQNNGVVDDSQLPKDRFSAERLKGVDSTLKIQPAKLEDSAVYLCASSLTFGTSDQHQHFGDGTRLSIL.

Turning to this clonotype: At one end the junction does not follow the germline gene, possibly because of a read error. This rearrangement joins TRBV6-2 or TRBV6-3 to TRBJ2-2; D is possibly TRBD2 (5 bases). The CDR3 runs to 17 residues. Looked up from germline, CDR1 is MNHEY and CDR2 is SVGEGT. CDR3 residues: CDSCGLPSGRNPGELFF. CDR3 DNA: TGTGACAGCTGTGGTCTCCCTAGTGGGAGAAACCCCGGGGAGCTGTTTTTT.

Comments on this clonotype: Sequence at one end of the junction differs from germline and may be a read error. The chain carries TRBV28 and TRBJ1-1; D may be TRBD1 (5 bases). CDR1 is MDHEN and CDR2 is SYDVKM in the germline V gene. The CDR3 spans 18 residues. The DNA for the CDR3 is TGTGCCAGCAGTTCCCCCGGGACCGCGAACCGTAAGAACACTGAAGTTTTCTTT. Its protein is CASSSPGTANRKNTEVFF.

The V call is TRBV11-3, the J call TRBJ2-1; tentative D call: TRBD1 (6 bases). CDR1 is SGHNT and CDR2 is YENEEA in the germline V gene. This CDR3 has 12 residues. V was clipped by 10 bases and J by 9 bases, with 16 bases between them. CDR3 sequence (DNA): TGTGCCAACCCCATGACAGGTGTTGAGCAGTTCTTC. Protein product: CANPMTGVEQFF.

About this clonotype itself: Since a much larger clone is just one base distant, this may be a read error. The chain uses TRBV12-3 or TRBV12-4 and TRBJ2-3; either TRBD1 or TRBD2 may supply D (5 bases each). The CDR3 contains 16 residues. DNA for the CDR3: TGTGCCAACAGTGACATAGGGCCAGGGAGTGCCTATACGCAGTATTTT. It encodes CANSDIGPGSAYTQYF.

This clonotype occurred many times. The junction and the germline gene differ at one end; a read error may be behind it. V and J are TRBV11-2 and TRBJ1-1, with D possibly matching TRBD1 (6 bases). This CDR3 has 15 residues. The germline CDR1 and CDR2 sequences are SGHAT and FQNNGV. The CDR3 loop is CASIVDGQFNTEAFF. The CDR3 nucleotides are TGTGCTAGCATCGTAGACGGACAGTTTAACACTGAAGCTTTCTTT.

This clonotype was seen more than once but under ten times. With a much larger clone just one base away, this may be a read error. The chain joins TRBV6-5 to TRBJ2-1; the match to TRBD2 covers 10 bases. This CDR3 comprises 13 residues. Germline V gene lookup returns CDR1 MNHEY and CDR2 SVGAGI. CDR3 region: CTSRTSGYNEQFF. The CDR3 nucleotides are TGTACCAGCAGGACTAGCGGATACAATGAGCAGTTCTTC.

The sample holds one count of this clonotype. Relative to the germline gene, one junction end is altered; a read error may explain this. The rearrangement joins TRBV11-2 to TRBJ2-3; 7 bases fit TRBD1. The CDR3 is 14 amino acids. The germline CDR1 and CDR2 sequences are SGHAT and FQNNGV. The CDR3 is CASSLDREIGTQYF. The CDR3 bases are TGTGCCAGCAGTTTAGACAGGGAGATAGGTACGCAGTATTTT.